Shown below are 20 T cell receptor beta chains from a single sample sequenced in a study of T cell responses to AZD1222 COVID-19 vaccine. Data came from immunoSEQ multiplex PCR; TCRdb stores just in-frame clones and leaves some out. This table has roughly 150,000 clones, 92% appearing once. The material was peripheral blood, obtained on day 0 of AZD1222 vaccination. The receptor source for this set is an adult in good health.

This chain joins TRBV21-1 and TRBJ1-5. TRBV21-1 is a recognized pseudogene. The length of the CDR3 is 14 residues. CDR3 coding DNA: TGTGCCAGCAGCCCGGGAAGGGGCAGGGAGCCCCAGCATTTT. Translation: CASSPGRGREPQHF.

The chain carries TRBV2 and TRBJ1-6, with a possible D match to TRBD1 (6 bases). The CDR3 extends over 13 amino acids. Trimming cost V 8 bases and J 2 bases, with 7 bases left between them. Germline V lookup: CDR1 SNHLY, CDR2 FYNNEI. CDR3 protein: CASRQAYNSPLHF. CDR3 nucleotide sequence: TGTGCCAGCCGACAGGCCTATAATTCACCCCTCCACTTT.

The V gene is TRBV5-1, the J gene TRBJ2-5; D is perhaps TRBD2 (6 bases). This CDR3 is 14 amino acids long. Trimming removed 4 bases at V and 5 bases at J, with 15 bases between. Germline V gene sequence: CDR1 SGHRS, CDR2 YFSETQ. CDR3 nucleotides: TGCGCCAGCAGCCTACCCGGGACTGGGGAGACCCAGTACTTC. This translates into CASSLPGTGETQYF.

The chain uses TRBV7-9 and TRBJ1-5, with D possibly being TRBD1 (5 bases). In germline, CDR1 is SEHNR, CDR2 FQNEAQ (reference sequence). V lost 5 bases to trimming and J lost 5 bases, with 13 bases between them. This CDR3 region has 14 residues. This chain's CDR3 is CASSVTGGDQPQHF. CDR3 DNA: TGTGCCAGCAGCGTGACTGGGGGGGATCAGCCCCAGCATTTT. The full variable domain, completed using reference TRBV7-9 and TRBJ1-5, is DTGVSQNPRHKITKRGQNVTFRCDPISEHNRLYWYRQTLGQGPEFLTYFQNEAQLEKSRLLSDRFSAERPKGSFSTLEIQRTEQGDSAMYLCASSVTGGDQPQHFGDGTRLSIL.

The chain is built from TRBV5-8 and TRBJ1-5, with D maybe TRBD1 (6 bases). Germline V lookup: CDR1 SGHTS, CDR2 YDEGEE. Trimming removed 4 bases at V and 6 bases at J, with 23 bases between. The CDR3 sequence is 17 residues long. As DNA, the CDR3 is TGTGCCAGCAGCACCAGTCTCCACGGGACAATGGGTCAGCCCCAGCATTTT. Amino acid sequence: CASSTSLHGTMGQPQHF.

This clone has only one observation. The V gene is TRBV12-2, the J gene TRBJ2-7; TRBD1 was called by the table and not checked on the DNA. TRBV12-2 is assigned pseudogene status. The CDR3 loop spans 12 amino acids. The CDR3 DNA reads as TGTGCAAGTGACAGGGGCGACTACGAGCAGTACTTC. As protein: CASDRGDYEQYF.

This chain connects TRBV5-5 to TRBJ2-7; D uncertain. Germline CDR1 and CDR2: SGHKS and YYEKEE (reference sequence). Trimming shortened V by 5 bases and J by 4 bases, and 7 bases separated the two germline ends. This CDR3 region has 11 residues. The CDR3 reads CASRDPYEQYF. The CDR3 region has the DNA TGTGCCAGCAGGGACCCATACGAGCAGTACTTC.

This clone was seen a single time. This chain connects TRBV2 to TRBJ2-5; D is unclear. The germline gives CDR1 SNHLY, CDR2 FYNNEI. V was clipped by 4 bases and J by 5 bases, with 8 bases between them. This CDR3 has 12 amino acids. CDR3 sequence (DNA): TGTGCCAGCAGTGCCGTGAGGGAGACCCAGTACTTC. This translates into CASSAVRETQYF.

This sequence joins TRBV27 and TRBJ2-6; 9 bases map to TRBD1. With 6 bases clipped from V and 0 bases from J, the junction kept 21 bases outside the gene matches. In germline, CDR1 is MNHEY, CDR2 SMNVEV (reference sequence). The CDR3 totals 22 residues. The CDR3 bases are TGTGCCAGCAGCCAAATTGGGGGACAGGGCGCAGGCCACATCTCTGGGGCCAACGTCCTGACTTTC. It encodes CASSQIGGQGAGHISGANVLTF.

The V gene is TRBV19, the J gene TRBJ2-7, with TRBD1 matching 10 bases. Germline values: CDR1 LNHDA, CDR2 SQIVND (reference sequence). The J segment lost 0 bases and the V segment lost 9 bases, leaving 5 bases of the junction unmatched. The CDR3 spans 14 residues. The CDR3 sequence: CASGTGDSSYEQYF. In DNA, the CDR3 is TGTGCCAGCGGGACAGGGGACAGCTCCTACGAGCAGTACTTC.

The rearrangement uses TRBV11-2 and TRBJ1-2; D is unclear. The germline V gene encodes CDR1 SGHAT and CDR2 FQNNGV. Trimming stripped 3 bases from V and 1 base from J, with 9 bases between. The CDR3 is 14 amino acids. In nucleotides, the CDR3 is TGTGCCAGCAGCTTCCAGAATGATAACTATGGCTACACCTTC. Its translation is CASSFQNDNYGYTF.

The V and J genes are TRBV5-1 and TRBJ2-1; 9 bases agree with TRBD2. CDR1 and CDR2 (germline): SGHRS, YFSETQ. This CDR3 has 17 residues. Trimming cost V 0 bases and J 6 bases; bases outside gene matches: 10. The CDR3 region has the DNA TGCGCCAGCAGCTTGGTGGCGGGAGGGTACCGGGGCAATGAGCAGTTCTTC. Encoded protein: CASSLVAGGYRGNEQFF.

V gene TRBV19 combines with J gene TRBJ2-2, with 8 bases that match TRBD2. The CDR3 contains 16 residues. The V segment lost 7 bases and the J segment 7 bases; nucleotides outside the gene matches: 14. CDR1 and CDR2 (germline): LNHDA, SQIVND (reference sequence). Here the CDR3 reads CASTHIGGGQGGELFF. Written as DNA, the CDR3 is TGTGCCAGTACCCACATTGGCGGGGGGCAGGGCGGGGAGCTGTTTTTT.

The chain joins TRBV2 to TRBJ1-1; TRBD1 might be the D (5 bases). The CDR3 has 14 residues. Trimming took 7 bases from V and 0 from J, leaving 12 bases between them. Per germline, CDR1 SNHLY and CDR2 FYNNEI. CDR3 coding DNA: TGTGCCAGCACCCGGGGGACGGTGAACACTGAAGCTTTCTTT. Residues: CASTRGTVNTEAFF.

This sequence joins TRBV7-9 and TRBJ2-7; D ambiguous. The germline CDR1 and CDR2 sequences are SEHNR and FQNEAQ (reference sequence). The CDR3 runs 14 residues. Trimming removed 2 bases at V and 3 bases at J, with 11 bases between. CDR3 protein: CASSLMGGDYEQYF. In DNA, the CDR3 is TGTGCCAGCAGCTTAATGGGTGGAGACTACGAGCAGTACTTC.

For the CDR3, the DNA is TGTGCCAGCAGCCAACCGGGACTAGCGGGAAGGGAGCAGTTCTTC. This translates into CASSQPGLAGREQFF. The rearrangement links TRBV3-1 (or the pseudogene TRBV3-2) to TRBJ2-1, with 13 bases lining up with TRBD2. CDR3 length: 15 residues. CDR1 and CDR2 (germline): LGHDT, YNNKEL (reference sequence). The trim removed 2 bases at V and 10 bases at J, leaving 5 bases unmatched.

V usage is TRBV7-2 and J usage is TRBJ2-3, with 15 nucleotides matching TRBD2. After removal of 4 bases from V and 1 base from J, the junction contained 6 bases not matched to a gene. The CDR3 has 18 amino acids. Germline values: CDR1 SGHTA, CDR2 FQGNSA. The CDR3 nucleotides are TGTGCCAGCAGCTCCTCGGGACTAGCGGGAGGAGGCACAGATACGCAGTATTTT. Translating it yields CASSSSGLAGGGTDTQYF.

V and J are TRBV11-2 and TRBJ1-6, with D possibly being TRBD1 (5 bases). The V end was cut by 5 bases, the J end by 6 bases, with 17 bases between. This CDR3 is built from 16 residues. Germline V CDR1 and CDR2: SGHAT, FQNNGV. The chain's CDR3 is CASSPLSGGANSPLHF. CDR3 nucleotides: TGTGCCAGCAGCCCGCTGAGTGGAGGGGCTAATTCACCCCTCCACTTT. Variable domain in full (rest from reference TRBV11-2 and TRBJ1-6): EAGVAQSPRYKIIEKRQSVAFWCNPISGHATLYWYQQILGQGPKLLIQFQNNGVVDDSQLPKDRFSAERLKGVDSTLKIQPAKLEDSAVYLCASSPLSGGANSPLHFGNGTRLTVT.

The chain recombines TRBV7-9 with TRBJ1-2; D perhaps matches TRBD1 (5 bases). Trimming took 0 bases from V and 3 from J, leaving 14 bases between them. Per germline, CDR1 SEHNR and CDR2 FQNEAQ (reference sequence). This CDR3 has 16 residues. The DNA of the CDR3 is TGTGCCAGCAGCTTAGCCCAGGGTCTCGCCGACTATGGCTACACCTTC. Its translation is CASSLAQGLADYGYTF.

The J gene is TRBJ1-2, the V gene TRBV19; 9 bases align to TRBD1. Trimming took 5 bases from V and 4 from J; bases not matched to a gene: 11. Germline-derived CDR1 and CDR2 are LNHDA and SQIVND (reference sequence). There are 16 residues in the CDR3. Here the CDR3 reads CASSRPGTGSSYGYTF. CDR3 nucleotide sequence: TGTGCCAGTAGTCGACCTGGGACAGGGAGTAGCTATGGCTACACCTTC.